The 23 T cell receptor beta chains reported below all come from one sample, sequenced in a study of human T cells and chemical hapten exposure. Regarding time point: patch test 1, 2 weeks after DPC sensitization. Treatment denoted: therapeutic diphenylcyclopropenone sensitization with weekly scalp DPC. Unseparated into fractions, whole blood served as the source from which total RNA was extracted. TCRdb reanalysed the RACE reads using MiXCR and keeps one entry per CDR3 protein. The sample gives over 50,000 distinct CDR3 sequences, more than 9.5% of which show up once; approximately 2% is in the top ten. Source: whole blood, taken in connection with sensitization to the hapten diphenylcyclopropenone (DPC). The source is a woman in her forties with alopecia areata. Some clones in this sample may be carry-over from other donors' samples.

The chain employs TRBV10-2 and TRBJ1-2, with D maybe TRBD1 (6 bases). Trimming removed 1 base from V and 4 bases from J, with 10 bases in between. This CDR3 spans 14 amino acids. CDR1 and CDR2 from the germline V gene are WSHSY and SAAADI. CDR3 sequence: CASSEWETGYGYTF. In nucleotides, the CDR3 is TGCGCCAGCAGTGAGTGGGAGACAGGCTATGGCTACACCTTC.

At least ten counts were recorded for this clonotype. This chain links TRBV3-1 with TRBJ2-3, with 9 nucleotides matching TRBD2. Germline V gives CDR1 LGHDT, CDR2 YNNKEL (reference sequence). The CDR3 has 18 residues. The J segment lost 2 bases and the V segment lost 0 bases, leaving 9 bases of the junction unmatched. The CDR3 DNA reads TGTGCCAGCAGCCAAGAGGGCGTAGCGGGGGCCTCCACAGATACGCAGTATTTT. It codes for CASSQEGVAGASTDTQYF.

The table lists this clonotype with many counts. CDR3 nucleotide sequence: TGTGCCAGCAAAGGACAGGGGACTAGCGGGAGGAAGGACTCCTACAATGAGCAGTTCTTC. Translation: CASKGQGTSGRKDSYNEQFF. The rearrangement uses TRBV2 and TRBJ2-1, with 15 bases lining up with TRBD2. There are 20 residues in the CDR3. Losses at the gene ends were 7 bases for V and 0 bases for J; bases not matched to a gene: 13. Germline CDR1 is SNHLY and CDR2 is FYNNEI.

This clonotype was seen repeatedly, ten times or more. The chain combines TRBV3-1 with TRBJ2-3; 7 bases are a match to TRBD2. Germline CDR1 and CDR2: LGHDT and YNNKEL (reference sequence). V was clipped by 1 base and J by 4 bases; unmatched bases: 8. The CDR3 is 16 residues long. The CDR3 protein is CASSQGTAAGADTQYF. The CDR3 DNA reads TGTGCCAGCAGCCAAGGGACTGCGGCGGGAGCAGATACGCAGTATTTT.

Ten or more counts support this clonotype. V gene TRBV15 combines with J gene TRBJ1-2; D call uncertain. The germline V gene has CDR1 LNHNV and CDR2 YYDKDF (reference sequence). This CDR3 is built from 12 residues. V gave up 1 base and J gave up 5 bases, with 5 bases separating them. The CDR3 DNA reads TGTGCCACCAGCAGAGGAGAGTATGGCTACACCTTC. The encoded protein is CATSRGEYGYTF.

V usage is TRBV27 and J usage is TRBJ2-7; tentatively, D is TRBD2 (5 bases). This CDR3 contains 15 residues. Deletions cut 2 bases from V and 1 base from J, with 12 bases between. Germline loops: CDR1 MNHEY, CDR2 SMNVEV (reference sequence). CDR3 region: CASSLRGLSSYEQYF. The CDR3 DNA follows: TGTGCCAGCAGTTTACGAGGACTCTCTTCCTACGAGCAGTACTTC.

This clonotype was detected many times. The genes are TRBV3-1 and TRBJ2-5, with 7 bases matching TRBD1. CDR3 size: 15 residues. The germline V gene has CDR1 LGHDT and CDR2 YNNKEL (reference sequence). The junction had 9 bases not matched to a gene; V was cut back by 1 base and J by 7 bases. CDR3: CASSQGTGPSGTQYF. CDR3 bases: TGTGCCAGCAGCCAAGGGACAGGTCCTAGTGGGACCCAGTACTTC.

The DNA of the CDR3 is TGTGCCAGCAGCCCTCAATATAACACTGAAGCTTTCTTT. It yields the protein CASSPQYNTEAFF. V is TRBV12-3 or TRBV12-4 and J is TRBJ1-1; no firm D call. CDR3 length: 13 amino acids. V lost 6 bases to trimming and J lost 2 bases, with 10 bases between them.

The table lists this clonotype with many counts. The chain couples TRBV18 to TRBJ2-7; 8 bases agree with TRBD2. The CDR3 consists of 14 residues. J gave up 2 bases and V 0 bases, and 0 bases lay outside the gene matches. Germline CDR1 reads KGHSH; CDR2 reads LQKENI. CDR3 in amino acids: CASSPPSGTYEQYF. CDR3 in DNA: TGTGCCAGCTCACCACCTAGCGGGACCTACGAGCAGTACTTC.

This clonotype showed up just a few times. The chain recombines TRBV20-1 with TRBJ2-1; TRBD2 matches 9 bases. Germline V gene data show CDR1 as DFQATT and CDR2 as SNEGSKA (reference sequence). There are 12 residues in the CDR3. The ends lost 2 bases at V and 8 bases at J; junction bases unmatched: 1. The CDR3 is CSARLAGYEQFF. Here the CDR3 DNA reads TGCAGTGCTAGACTAGCGGGATATGAGCAGTTCTTC.

V gene TRBV7-8 combines with J gene TRBJ2-3, with D unresolved. With 4 bases removed from V and 2 bases from J, the gap between germline ends came to 13 bases. CDR1 is SGHVS and CDR2 is FQNEAQ in the germline V gene. This CDR3 is built from 15 residues. The DNA of the CDR3 is TGTGCCAGCAGCTACTCAGCTTCCCACACAGATACGCAGTATTTT. Protein sequence: CASSYSASHTDTQYF.

In its sample, this clonotype was seen a few times. The chain recombines TRBV11-2 with TRBJ2-7; 9 nucleotides agree with TRBD2. Germline CDR1 SGHAT, CDR2 FQNNGV. V was clipped by 4 bases and J by 2 bases; unmatched bases: 3. The CDR3 is made up of 14 amino acids. The CDR3 protein is CASSSLAGPYEQYF. CDR3 bases: TGTGCCAGCAGCTCACTAGCGGGTCCCTACGAGCAGTACTTC.

This clonotype has at least ten counts. The chain combines TRBV20-1 with TRBJ1-1, with no clear D. CDR3 length: 14 residues. Trimming shortened V by 0 bases and J by 5 bases, and 13 bases separated the two germline ends. Germline V gene data show CDR1 as DFQATT and CDR2 as SNEGSKA (reference sequence). The CDR3 DNA reads as TGCAGTGCTAGAGATACGGGATCGGGGACTGAAGCTTTCTTT. As protein: CSARDTGSGTEAFF.

This clonotype was detected a few times. The gene calls are TRBV28 and TRBJ2-3, with a tentative D call TRBD2 (5 bases). This CDR3 is built from 16 residues. Germline CDR1 is MDHEN and CDR2 is SYDVKM. V was cut by 5 bases and J by 9 bases, with 24 bases left in between. The CDR3 protein is CASSPRAAGGLGTQYF. CDR3 nucleotides: TGTGCCAGCAGTCCTAGGGCTGCGGGTGGGTTAGGGACGCAGTATTTT.

This rearrangement joins TRBV5-1 to TRBJ2-5; no clear D. The V and J ends lost 4 bases and 7 bases respectively, with 17 bases between them. The CDR3 is 14 amino acids. From germline, CDR1 is SGHRS and CDR2 YFSETQ. CDR3 protein: CASSPDPDPGTQYF. CDR3 nucleotide sequence: TGCGCCAGCAGCCCTGACCCGGACCCGGGGACCCAGTACTTC.

This clonotype was observed a handful of times. V gene TRBV5-5 combines with J gene TRBJ2-7; 7 nucleotides line up with TRBD1. Per germline, CDR1 SGHKS and CDR2 YYEKEE (reference sequence). With V trimmed by 1 base and J by 6 bases, 10 bases remained unmatched. This CDR3 region has 15 residues. CDR3 sequence: CASSLILQGEGEQYF. CDR3 nucleotides: TGTGCCAGCAGCTTGATCCTTCAGGGGGAAGGCGAGCAGTACTTC.

The chain carries TRBV19 and TRBJ2-3; no definite D call. V was shortened by 3 bases and J by 2 bases, with 6 bases between the two germline ends. Germline-derived CDR1 and CDR2 are LNHDA and SQIVND (reference sequence). The CDR3 covers 13 residues. The CDR3 reads CASSILITDTQYF. The CDR3 coding sequence is TGTGCCAGTAGTATTCTCATCACAGATACGCAGTATTTT.

This clonotype appeared a few times. This chain links TRBV29-1 with TRBJ2-1; D is unresolved. Germline assignment: CDR1 SQVTM and CDR2 ANQGSEA. The V gene lost 7 bases and the J gene lost 8 bases, with 12 bases spanning the gap. The CDR3 spans 11 residues. Written as DNA, the CDR3 is TGCAGCGCCGAAGGGTACGATGAGCAGTTCTTC. Translated: CSAEGYDEQFF.

In its sample, this clonotype was seen many times. The chain has TRBV20-1 and TRBJ2-3; the match to TRBD2 covers 8 bases. Trimming cost V 5 bases and J 2 bases; bases outside gene matches: 9. This CDR3 has 15 amino acids. Germline V gene data show CDR1 as DFQATT and CDR2 as SNEGSKA (reference sequence). As DNA, the CDR3 is TGCAGTGCTTACCCAACTAGCGGAGACACAGATACGCAGTATTTT. As protein: CSAYPTSGDTDTQYF.

As for this clonotype: The junction departs from the called germline gene at one end, perhaps through a read error. This chain connects TRBV11-2 to TRBJ2-1; D gene ambiguous. Germline CDR1 SGHAT, CDR2 FQNNGV. This CDR3 contains 16 residues. For the CDR3, the DNA is TGTGCCGGCAGCCCCCCTAAAGACCCTACCTACAATGAGCAGTTCTTC. It yields the protein CAGSPPKDPTYNEQFF.

Many counts were recorded for this clonotype. The chain uses TRBV2 and TRBJ1-2; 8 bases agree with TRBD1. In germline, CDR1 is SNHLY, CDR2 FYNNEI. The junction had 1 base not matched to a gene; V was cut back by 9 bases and J by 4 bases. This CDR3 is built from 11 residues. CDR3 protein: CARGTGYGYTF. The CDR3 DNA reads TGTGCCAGGGGGACAGGCTATGGCTACACCTTC.

In this sample, this clonotype turned up many times. The chain couples TRBV9 to TRBJ2-7, with 8 bases identical to TRBD1. The CDR3 consists of 14 residues. The J segment lost 6 bases and the V segment lost 2 bases, leaving 7 bases of the junction unmatched. Germline assignment: CDR1 SGDLS and CDR2 YYNGEE. In nucleotides, the CDR3 is TGTGCCAGCAGCGTTGGGGACAGGAAAAGCGAGCAGTACTTC. This sequence encodes CASSVGDRKSEQYF.

This clonotype was observed a handful of times. This chain links TRBV11-2 with TRBJ2-1; 8 nucleotides agree with TRBD2. This CDR3 spans 17 amino acids. V shed 6 bases and J 0 bases; nucleotides not matched to a gene: 10. Germline CDR1 reads SGHAT; CDR2 reads FQNNGV. The CDR3 DNA follows: TGTGCCAGCAGAAACGCGGGGGGCTCGAGCTCCTACAATGAGCAGTTCTTC. Translation: CASRNAGGSSSYNEQFF.